The T cell receptor (beta chain) under discussion was sequenced for a study of T cells in tumors after PD-1 blockade. At the level of the study: Either cemiplimab 350 mg every 2 weeks or pembrolizumab 200 mg every 3 weeks was given. A subset received ongoing vismodegib 150 mg daily alongside anti-PD-1 therapy.

Sequencing used immunoSEQ multiplex PCR; TCRdb keeps in-frame clones, though not all of them. The sample consists of around 60,000 clones, about 82% of them appearing once. The source was PBMCs, collected before anti-PD-1 treatment. This receptor was obtained from a human donor with basal cell carcinoma.

The CDR3 reads CASSLGGARTEAFF. CDR3 nucleotide sequence: TGTGCCAGCAGCCTAGGGGGGGCTCGGACTGAAGCTTTCTTT. This sequence joins TRBV5-5 and TRBJ1-1; D perhaps matches TRBD1 (6 bases). Germline V lookup: CDR1 SGHKS, CDR2 YYEKEE (reference sequence). The CDR3 consists of 14 residues. Trimming removed 4 bases at V and 5 bases at J, with 15 bases between.